This note documents a single T cell receptor beta chain sequence. The CDR3 contains 14 residues. Germline V gene data show CDR1 as SGHNT and CDR2 as YYREEE (reference sequence). V was cut by 1 base and J by 5 bases, with 12 bases left in between. This specimen belongs to a study of T cell responses to AZD1222 COVID-19 vaccine. TCRdb's table, derived via immunoSEQ multiplex PCR, lists solely in-frame clones and lacks some. The sample includes 130,000 or so clones, just over 85% of them seen just once. The starting material was peripheral blood, obtained on day 0 of AZD1222 vaccination. The J gene is TRBJ1-1, the V gene TRBV5-4; tentatively, D is TRBD1 (5 bases). The TCR was taken from an adult in good health. CDR3 sequence reads: CASSLLQGRTEAFF. The CDR3 nucleotides read TGTGCCAGCAGCTTGCTTCAGGGTCGGACTGAAGCTTTCTTT.